This T cell receptor beta chain emerged from a study of blood T cell repertoires in COVID-19. Study at large: The United States, Italy and Spain provided the acute and convalescent COVID-19 samples. The cDNA or gDNA used as material had been derived from T cells, B-cell-depleted T cells, or PBMCs.

This clone has a single count. Original processing notes: Counts of nucleated cells, estimated from reference gene primer amplification, were obtained. Clones were sequenced by immunoSEQ multiplex PCR, and TCRdb holds only the in-frame ones, with some missing. Clone size and the V and J calls come from that table; the DNA yielded D and trimming. Of approximately 110,000 clones in the sample, over 80% are singletons; the top ten hold approximately 4.3%. This clonotype originated in a woman in her forties or fifties with acute or convalescent COVID-19. The sample was peripheral blood.

This CDR3 reads CASSQDLRGYYGYTF. CDR3 DNA: TGCGCCAGCAGCCAAGATCTCAGGGGGTACTATGGCTACACCTTC. The rearrangement uses TRBV4-3 and TRBJ1-2; TRBD1 matches 7 bases. Germline V gene data show CDR1 as LGHNA and CDR2 as YSLEER. V lost 0 bases to trimming and J lost 3 bases; unmatched junction nucleotides: 4. The CDR3 sequence is 15 residues long.